This passage covers 20 T cell receptor beta chains from one sample sequenced in a study of regulatory T cells in long-lasting Graves disease. For TCR beta, libraries came from iRepertoire HTBI primers and Arm-PCR of CDR3 regions. TCRdb re-analysed the multiplex PCR reads in MiXCR, keeping a single row per CDR3 protein. The sample has around 450,000 distinct CDR3 sequences, approximately 15% seen once; the top ten hold approximately 15%. As for time point: newly diagnosed GD, antithyroid drugs for less than 3 months. The authors made the TCR library using RNA they extracted from PBMCs. This sample also belongs to another study, concerning T cells in Graves' hyperthyroidism and ophthalmopathy.

Here the sequenced sample was peripheral blood mononuclear cells (PBMCs), taken at new diagnosis, from a patient treated with antithyroid drugs. The receptors were gathered from a woman aged 30 to 39 with Graves disease.

This chain uses TRBV5-5 with TRBJ2-4, with 8 bases lining up with TRBD2. J was trimmed by 6 bases and V by 2 bases; bases with no gene match: 10. This CDR3 is built from 16 residues. Germline values: CDR1 SGHKS, CDR2 YYEKEE (reference sequence). Written as DNA, the CDR3 is TGTGCCAGCAGCTTCCAGCGGGAGCGAGTTGGAAACATTCAGTACTTC. Translated, it gives CASSFQRERVGNIQYF.

This clonotype was counted at least ten times. The chain carries TRBV5-1 and TRBJ2-7; TRBD1 agrees at 10 bases. The CDR3 has 15 residues. J was trimmed by 4 bases and V by 0 bases; bases with no gene match: 4. Germline-derived CDR1 and CDR2 are SGHRS and YFSETQ. CDR3 bases: TGCGCCAGCAGCTTGGACGGGACAGGGGCGTACGAGCAGTACTTC. It encodes CASSLDGTGAYEQYF.

This clonotype was seen ten or more times. The chain uses TRBV20-1 and TRBJ2-3; a possible D gene is TRBD2 (5 bases). Germline V lookup: CDR1 DFQATT, CDR2 SNEGSKA (reference sequence). The CDR3 loop spans 17 amino acids. V was shortened by 5 bases and J by 0 bases, with 21 bases between the two germline ends. The CDR3: CSAAPRGEGLSTDTQYF. CDR3 in DNA: TGCAGTGCTGCCCCCCGGGGAGAAGGGTTGAGCACAGATACGCAGTATTTT.

The J gene is TRBJ2-1, the V gene TRBV7-9, with 9 bases matching TRBD2. Trimming cost V 2 bases and J 10 bases; bases outside gene matches: 15. From germline, CDR1 is SEHNR and CDR2 FQNEAQ (reference sequence). The CDR3 has 17 amino acids. This chain's CDR3 is CASSLYGTSSLRSEQFF. The DNA of the CDR3 is TGTGCCAGCAGCTTATATGGGACTAGCTCCCTAAGATCGGAGCAGTTCTTC.

The chain couples TRBV4-1 to TRBJ2-7; D is perhaps TRBD1 (6 bases). Germline loops: CDR1 MGHRA, CDR2 YSYEKL. This CDR3 contains 17 residues. Trimming took 1 base from V and 4 from J, leaving 20 bases between them. CDR3 nucleotide sequence: TGCGCCAGCAGCCAAGCCCTCCGCCGGGACACCCCTTACGAGCAGTACTTC. Its translation: CASSQALRRDTPYEQYF.

The sample holds many counts of this clonotype. The chain carries TRBV24-1 and TRBJ2-1; no clear D gene. Trimming shortened V by 1 base and J by 5 bases, and 11 bases separated the two germline ends. This CDR3 is 15 amino acids long. Germline loops: CDR1 KGHDR, CDR2 SFDVKD. This CDR3 is CATSDLVASNNEQFF. In nucleotides, the CDR3 is TGTGCCACCAGTGATTTAGTAGCATCTAACAATGAGCAGTTCTTC.

In its sample, this clonotype was seen many times. V and J are TRBV5-1 and TRBJ2-1; 9 bases agree with TRBD1. The length of the CDR3 is 16 residues. Looked up from germline, CDR1 is SGHRS and CDR2 is YFSETQ. Germline trimming cut 1 base from V and 9 bases from J; bases unmatched to any gene: 11. The CDR3 is CASSLRGGQGTGEQFF. Here the CDR3 DNA reads TGCGCCAGCAGCTTGAGAGGCGGACAGGGGACTGGTGAGCAGTTCTTC.

This clonotype was picked up a small number of times. DNA of the CDR3: TGCGCCAGCAGTGACCAGCTCGACGGGAGCTACGAGCAGTACTTC. Its translation is CASSDQLDGSYEQYF. J is TRBJ2-7 and V is TRBV10-1, with D tentatively TRBD2 (6 bases). V was cut by 3 bases and J by 3 bases, with 15 bases left in between. Germline values: CDR1 WNHNN, CDR2 SYGVQD (reference sequence). This CDR3 has 15 amino acids.

In its sample, this clonotype was seen many times. V and J are TRBV7-2 and TRBJ1-5; D is perhaps TRBD1 (5 bases). The CDR3 contains 14 residues. V shed 5 bases and J shed 6 bases, with 14 bases lying between them. Germline assignment: CDR1 SGHTA and CDR2 FQGNSA. The CDR3 is CASSPGGDGQPQHF. The CDR3 DNA reads as TGTGCCAGCAGCCCTGGAGGGGACGGTCAGCCCCAGCATTTT.

This clonotype was detected ten times or more. This chain connects TRBV7-8 to TRBJ2-3; the match to TRBD2 covers 8 bases. The ends lost 1 base at V and 9 bases at J; junction bases unmatched: 12. Germline CDR1 reads SGHVS; CDR2 reads FQNEAQ. This CDR3 region has 16 residues. CDR3 nucleotide sequence: TGTGCCAGCAGCTTAGGCTTGAGGCGGGGGGTAAGAACGCAGTATTTT. It encodes CASSLGLRRGVRTQYF.

This clonotype was detected many times. The V gene is TRBV15, the J gene TRBJ1-1; the D is unclear. The V end lost 4 bases, the J end lost 5 bases, and 11 bases lay between the germline ends. Germline V lookup: CDR1 LNHNV, CDR2 YYDKDF (reference sequence). The CDR3 spans 13 residues. CDR3 sequence reads: CATSMGRRTEAFF. The CDR3, as DNA: TGTGCCACCAGCATGGGGAGGAGGACTGAAGCTTTCTTT.

This clonotype was counted a single time. This chain connects TRBV3-1 to TRBJ1-1; D is ambiguous. The CDR3 consists of 13 residues. Trimming removed 3 bases from V and 3 bases from J, with 8 bases in between. CDR1 is LGHDT, CDR2 YNNKEL, per germline (reference sequence). The CDR3 here is CASSQDKHTEAFF. CDR3 coding DNA: TGTGCCAGCAGCCAGGATAAACACACTGAAGCTTTCTTT.

This clonotype came up many times. V is TRBV9 and J is TRBJ2-7; 8 bases are a match to TRBD2. V was pared by 3 bases and J by 3 bases, with 5 bases of the junction left unmatched. CDR1 is SGDLS, CDR2 YYNGEE, per germline. The CDR3 sequence is 14 residues long. In DNA form, the CDR3 reads TGTGCCAGCAGCGCCGCGGGAGGTGGCTACGAGCAGTACTTC. Protein product: CASSAAGGGYEQYF.

A word on this clonotype: One base away lies a much larger clone, so this may be a sequencing read error. The genes are TRBV7-9 and TRBJ2-7; D remains unclear. The CDR3 totals 11 residues. In germline, CDR1 is SEHNR, CDR2 FQNEAQ (reference sequence). CDR3 sequence reads: CASVQAYEQCF. Here the CDR3 DNA reads TGTGCCAGCGTCCAGGCCTACGAGCAGTGCTTC.

There are many counts of this clonotype. The gene calls are TRBV7-3 and TRBJ2-1; D remains ambiguous. Germline V gene data show CDR1 as SGHTA and CDR2 as FQGTGA. V gave up 7 bases and J gave up 0 bases, with 7 bases separating them. The CDR3 loop spans 13 amino acids. The CDR3: CASTPSSYNEQFF. CDR3 DNA sequence: TGTGCCAGCACCCCGAGCTCCTACAATGAGCAGTTCTTC.

This clonotype was observed a few times. The rearrangement joins TRBV7-9 to TRBJ2-7; 8 bases line up with TRBD1. With V trimmed by 5 bases and J by 4 bases, 19 bases remained unmatched. Germline V gene data show CDR1 as SEHNR and CDR2 as FQNEAQ (reference sequence). The CDR3 runs to 18 residues. The CDR3 DNA sequence: TGTGCCAGCAGCCCCGTTGACCCCTACAGGGGGAAGGTTTACGAGCAGTACTTC. Translating gives CASSPVDPYRGKVYEQYF.

This clonotype was observed many times. V usage is TRBV6-1 and J usage is TRBJ1-5; no reliable D call. Germline assignment: CDR1 MNHNS and CDR2 SASEGT. V was shortened by 6 bases and J by 7 bases, with 10 bases between the two germline ends. The CDR3 has 12 residues. CDR3 sequence (DNA): TGTGCCAGCAGCCCCTCAGACCAGCCCCAGCATTTT. Protein product: CASSPSDQPQHF.

The chain combines TRBV24-1 with TRBJ2-3; D not resolved. The CDR3 is 16 amino acids. Deletions cut 4 bases from V and 1 base from J, with 14 bases between. Germline-derived CDR1 and CDR2 are KGHDR and SFDVKD. The CDR3 DNA reads TGTGCCACCAGTGACCAAAGTCCGCTTGGCACAGATACGCAGTATTTT. Translating gives CATSDQSPLGTDTQYF.

V is TRBV24-1 and J is TRBJ1-5, with no clear D. Germline values: CDR1 KGHDR, CDR2 SFDVKD. V lost 9 bases and J 1 base, leaving 12 bases between the germline ends. The CDR3 is 14 residues long. The CDR3 DNA reads TGTGCCACCCACGACCCGTCAAGCAATCAGCCCCAGCATTTT. Translated, it gives CATHDPSSNQPQHF.

This clonotype was recorded many times. The J gene is TRBJ1-1, the V gene TRBV10-2, with a possible D match to TRBD1 (6 bases). Trimming cost V 3 bases and J 0 bases, with 8 bases left between them. The CDR3 is made up of 14 amino acids. From germline, CDR1 is WSHSY and CDR2 SAAADI. This CDR3 is CASSDQGLNTEAFF. CDR3 DNA sequence: TGCGCCAGCAGTGATCAGGGGTTGAACACTGAAGCTTTCTTT.